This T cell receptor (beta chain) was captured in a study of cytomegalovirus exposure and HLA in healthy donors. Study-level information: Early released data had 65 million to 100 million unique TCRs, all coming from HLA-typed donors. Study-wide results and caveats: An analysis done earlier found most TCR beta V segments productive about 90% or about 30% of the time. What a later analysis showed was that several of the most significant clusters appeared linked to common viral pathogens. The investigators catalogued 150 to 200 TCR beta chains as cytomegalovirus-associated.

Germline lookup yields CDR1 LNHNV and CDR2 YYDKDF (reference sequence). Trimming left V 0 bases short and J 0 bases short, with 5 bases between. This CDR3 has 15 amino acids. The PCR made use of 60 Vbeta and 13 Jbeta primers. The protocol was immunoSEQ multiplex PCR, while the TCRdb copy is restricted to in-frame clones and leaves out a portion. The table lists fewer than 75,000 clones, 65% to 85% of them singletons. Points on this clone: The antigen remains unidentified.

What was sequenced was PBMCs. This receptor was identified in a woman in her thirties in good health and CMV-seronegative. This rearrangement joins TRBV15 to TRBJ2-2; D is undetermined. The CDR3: CATSRDVANTGELFF. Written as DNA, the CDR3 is TGTGCCACCAGCAGAGATGTAGCGAACACCGGGGAGCTGTTTTTT.